Listed below are T cell receptor beta chains from one sample, sequenced in a study of B cell selection in AIRE deficiency. TCRdb's copy holds only in-frame clones and misses some; the assay was immunoSEQ multiplex PCR. The sample yields tens of thousands of clones, just under 97% seen once. Sequencing was carried out using conventional CD4+ T cells sorted from PBMCs. All receptors come from a human donor with AIRE deficiency. The CDR3 runs from the conserved cysteine through the conserved F or W. A D gene is named only where the DNA matches it firmly. Clone size, where shown, is once, few, many, or a class for clones that have expanded.

.,TRBV6-6,TRBJ2-7,.,CASRGRGNYEQYF,TGTGCCAGCAGGGGGCGAGGTAACTACGAGCAGTACTTC
once,TRBV5-1,TRBJ1-3,TRBD1,CASSSTGVGGSGNTIYF,TGCGCCAGCAGCAGCACAGGGGTGGGAGGCTCTGGAAACACCATATATTTT
.,TRBV6-6,TRBJ2-7,.,CASSSAGGGEQYF,TGTGCCAGCAGTTCCGCAGGGGGAGGCGAGCAGTACTTC
.,TRBV11-3,TRBJ2-7,.,CASSFRAGDSYEQYF,TGTGCCAGCAGCTTTAGGGCCGGAGATTCCTACGAGCAGTACTTC
.,TRBV7-3,TRBJ2-1,.,CASSPRRANYNEQFF,TGTGCCAGCAGCCCCAGGAGGGCCAATTACAATGAGCAGTTCTTC
.,TRBV28,TRBJ2-3,TRBD1,CASSRARGLVDTQYF,TGTGCCAGCAGTAGGGCCAGGGGGTTAGTTGATACGCAGTATTTT
.,TRBV19,TRBJ2-1,.,CASSGPGGLGNEQFF,TGTGCCAGTAGTGGTCCCGGGGGTCTCGGCAATGAGCAGTTCTTC
.,TRBV19,TRBJ1-5,.,CATTTAGGRNNQPQHF,TGTGCCACCACCACGGCGGGGGGTAGGAACAATCAGCCCCAGCATTTT
.,TRBV18,TRBJ1-2,TRBD1,CASSPGQGARDGYTF,TGTGCCAGCTCACCCGGACAGGGGGCCAGAGATGGCTACACCTTC
.,TRBV14,TRBJ1-1,.,CASSQDRLAYTEAFF,TGTGCCAGCAGCCAAGATCGGTTGGCCTACACTGAAGCTTTCTTT
once,TRBV4-1,TRBJ1-1,TRBD1,CASSQVTGVRGTEAFF,TGCGCCAGCAGCCAAGTTACAGGGGTTAGGGGCACTGAAGCTTTCTTT
.,TRBV19,TRBJ2-6,.,CASSIGNSGANVLTF,TGTGCCAGTAGTATTGGGAACTCTGGGGCCAACGTCCTGACTTTC
.,TRBV10-3,TRBJ1-5,.,CATRSGKWQPQHF,TGTGCCACCAGGTCGGGGAAATGGCAGCCCCAGCATTTT
.,TRBV28,TRBJ2-7,.,CASSSIGGSYEQYF,TGTGCCAGCAGCTCAATAGGGGGTTCCTACGAGCAGTACTTC
.,TRBV27,TRBJ2-7,TRBD2,CASSYLGLAGGLEGEQYF,TGTGCCAGCAGTTACCTCGGACTAGCGGGAGGTTTAGAAGGCGAGCAGTACTTC
.,TRBV28,TRBJ1-3,.,CASSSSGIGGNTIYF,TGTGCCAGCAGTTCCTCAGGGATTGGTGGAAACACCATATATTTT
once,TRBV29-1,TRBJ1-4,TRBD1,CSVDDRVMEKLFF,TGCAGCGTTGACGACAGGGTAATGGAAAAACTGTTTTTT
.,TRBV6-6,TRBJ1-1,.,CASSYSIGGAFF,TGTGCCAGCAGTTACTCGATAGGTGGAGCTTTCTTT